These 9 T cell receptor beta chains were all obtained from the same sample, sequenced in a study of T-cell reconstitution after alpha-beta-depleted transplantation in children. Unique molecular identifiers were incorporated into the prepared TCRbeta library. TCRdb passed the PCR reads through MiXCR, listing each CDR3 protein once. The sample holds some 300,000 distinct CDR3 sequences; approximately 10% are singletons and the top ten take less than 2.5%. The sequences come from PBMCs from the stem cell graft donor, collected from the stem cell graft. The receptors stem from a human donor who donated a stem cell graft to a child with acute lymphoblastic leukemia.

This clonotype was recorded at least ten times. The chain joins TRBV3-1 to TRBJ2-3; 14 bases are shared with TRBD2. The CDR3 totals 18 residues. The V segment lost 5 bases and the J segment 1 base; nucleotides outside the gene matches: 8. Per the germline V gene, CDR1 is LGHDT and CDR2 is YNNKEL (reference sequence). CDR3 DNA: TGTGCCAGCAGCAAAATCCCGGGACTAGCGGGAGGCACAGATACGCAGTATTTT. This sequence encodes CASSKIPGLAGGTDTQYF.

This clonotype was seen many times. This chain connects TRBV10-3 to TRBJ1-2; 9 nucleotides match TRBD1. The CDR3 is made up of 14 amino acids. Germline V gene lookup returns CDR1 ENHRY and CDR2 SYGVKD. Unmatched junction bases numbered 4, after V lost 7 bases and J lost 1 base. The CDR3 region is CAITGTGNNYGYTF. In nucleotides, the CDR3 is TGTGCCATCACGGGGACAGGGAATAACTATGGCTACACCTTC.

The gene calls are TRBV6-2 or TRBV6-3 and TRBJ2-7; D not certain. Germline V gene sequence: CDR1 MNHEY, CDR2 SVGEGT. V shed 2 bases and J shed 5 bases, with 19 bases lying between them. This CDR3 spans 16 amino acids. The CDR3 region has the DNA TGTGCCAGCAGTTACGAATATGAGACACGAGGCGACGAGCAGTACTTC. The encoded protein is CASSYEYETRGDEQYF.

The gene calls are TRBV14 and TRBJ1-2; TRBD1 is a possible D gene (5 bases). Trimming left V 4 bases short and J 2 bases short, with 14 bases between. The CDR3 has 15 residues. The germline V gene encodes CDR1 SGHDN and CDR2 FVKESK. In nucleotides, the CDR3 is TGTGCCAGCAGCCCGATTGGGTGGGGCAACTATGGCTACACCTTC. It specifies CASSPIGWGNYGYTF.

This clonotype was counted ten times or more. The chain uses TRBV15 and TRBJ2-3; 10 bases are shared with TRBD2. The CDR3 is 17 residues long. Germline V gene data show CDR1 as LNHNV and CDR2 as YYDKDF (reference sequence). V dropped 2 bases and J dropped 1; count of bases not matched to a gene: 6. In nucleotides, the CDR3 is TGTGCCACCAGCAGACGGTGGACTAGCGGTGGCACAGATACGCAGTATTTT. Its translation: CATSRRWTSGGTDTQYF.

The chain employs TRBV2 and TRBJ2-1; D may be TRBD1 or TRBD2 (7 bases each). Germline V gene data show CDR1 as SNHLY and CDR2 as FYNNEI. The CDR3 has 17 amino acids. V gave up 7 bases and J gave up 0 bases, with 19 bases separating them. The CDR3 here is CASTPPGGGSSYNEQFF. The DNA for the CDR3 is TGTGCCAGCACTCCGCCAGGGGGGGGAAGCTCCTACAATGAGCAGTTCTTC.

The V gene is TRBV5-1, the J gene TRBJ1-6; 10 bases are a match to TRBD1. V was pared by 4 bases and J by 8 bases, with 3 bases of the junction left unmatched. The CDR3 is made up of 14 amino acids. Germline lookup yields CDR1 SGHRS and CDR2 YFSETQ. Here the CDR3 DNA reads TGCGCCAGCAGCCGGGACAGGGGAGATTCACCCCTCCACTTT. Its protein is CASSRDRGDSPLHF.

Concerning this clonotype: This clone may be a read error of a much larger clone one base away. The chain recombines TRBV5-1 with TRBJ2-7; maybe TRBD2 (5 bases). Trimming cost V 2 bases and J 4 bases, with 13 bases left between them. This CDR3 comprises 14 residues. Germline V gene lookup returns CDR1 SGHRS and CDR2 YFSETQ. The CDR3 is CASSFTRDRYEQYF. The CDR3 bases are TGCGCCAGCAGCTTCACTAGGGATAGGTACGAGCAGTACTTC.

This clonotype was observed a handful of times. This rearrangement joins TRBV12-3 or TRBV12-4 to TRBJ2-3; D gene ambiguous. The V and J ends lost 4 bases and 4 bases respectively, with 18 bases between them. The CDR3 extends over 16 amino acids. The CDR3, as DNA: TGTGCCAGCAGTTCCCTATTGGCGAATGAAGCAGATACGCAGTATTTT. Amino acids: CASSSLLANEADTQYF.